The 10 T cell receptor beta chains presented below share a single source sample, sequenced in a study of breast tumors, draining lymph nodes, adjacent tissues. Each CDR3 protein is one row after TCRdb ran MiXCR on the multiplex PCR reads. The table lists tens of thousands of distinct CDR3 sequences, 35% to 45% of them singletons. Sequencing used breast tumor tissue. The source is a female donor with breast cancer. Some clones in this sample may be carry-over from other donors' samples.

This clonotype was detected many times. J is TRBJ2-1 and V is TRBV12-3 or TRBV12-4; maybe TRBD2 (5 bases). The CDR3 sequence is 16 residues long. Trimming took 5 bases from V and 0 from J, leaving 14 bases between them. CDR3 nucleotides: TGTGCCAGCAGTAATCGCGGGTTGGGCTCCTACAATGAGCAGTTCTTC. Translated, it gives CASSNRGLGSYNEQFF.

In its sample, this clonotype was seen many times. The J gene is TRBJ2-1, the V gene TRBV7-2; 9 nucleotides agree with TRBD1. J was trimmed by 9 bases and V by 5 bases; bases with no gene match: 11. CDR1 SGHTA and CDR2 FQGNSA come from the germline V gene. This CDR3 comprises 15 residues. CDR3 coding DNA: TGTGCCAGCAGCGTCGGGACAGGGTTTTCGTCTGAGCAGTTCTTC. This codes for CASSVGTGFSSEQFF.

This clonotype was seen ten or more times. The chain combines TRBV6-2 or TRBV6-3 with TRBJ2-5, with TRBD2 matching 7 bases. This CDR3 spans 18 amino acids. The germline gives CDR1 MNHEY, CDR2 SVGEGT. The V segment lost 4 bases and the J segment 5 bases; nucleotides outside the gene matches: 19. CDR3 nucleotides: TGTGCCAGCAGTTGGAGGGTGGCTAGCGGATTTAGTCGGGAGACCCAGTACTTC. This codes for CASSWRVASGFSRETQYF.

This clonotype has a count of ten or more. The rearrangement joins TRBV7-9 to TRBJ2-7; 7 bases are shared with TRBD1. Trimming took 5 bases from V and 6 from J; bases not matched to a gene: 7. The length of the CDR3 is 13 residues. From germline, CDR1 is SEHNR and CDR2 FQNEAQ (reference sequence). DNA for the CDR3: TGTGCCAGCAGCCCTACAGGGGCGGGCGAGCAGTACTTC. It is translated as CASSPTGAGEQYF.

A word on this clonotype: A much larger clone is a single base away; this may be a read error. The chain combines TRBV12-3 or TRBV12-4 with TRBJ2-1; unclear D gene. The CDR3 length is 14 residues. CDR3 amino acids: CAGSSNRAYNEQFF. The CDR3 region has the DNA TGTGCCGGCAGCTCCAACAGAGCCTACAATGAGCAGTTCTTC.

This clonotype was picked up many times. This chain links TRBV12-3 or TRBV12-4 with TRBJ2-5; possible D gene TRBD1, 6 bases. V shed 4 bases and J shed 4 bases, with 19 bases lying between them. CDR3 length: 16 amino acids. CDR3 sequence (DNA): TGTGCCAGCAGTTCTCGGGGCAGGGAAGGGGGAGAGACCCAGTACTTC. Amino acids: CASSSRGREGGETQYF.

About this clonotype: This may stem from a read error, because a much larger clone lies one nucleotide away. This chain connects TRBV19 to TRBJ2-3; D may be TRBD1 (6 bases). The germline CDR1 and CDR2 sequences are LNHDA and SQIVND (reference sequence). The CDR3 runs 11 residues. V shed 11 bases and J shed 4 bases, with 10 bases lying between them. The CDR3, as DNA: TGTGCCGGGGCAGGGGCAGATACGCAGTATTTT. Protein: CAGAGADTQYF.

DNA for the CDR3: TGTGCCAGCAGCCAAAGGGAGGGCTTTTCGGATACGCAGTATTTT. Translating gives CASSQREGFSDTQYF. The chain employs TRBV9 and TRBJ2-3; 7 positions match TRBD2. Germline CDR1 reads SGDLS; CDR2 reads YYNGEE. V was pared by 4 bases and J by 6 bases, with 11 bases of the junction left unmatched. The CDR3 is 15 amino acids.

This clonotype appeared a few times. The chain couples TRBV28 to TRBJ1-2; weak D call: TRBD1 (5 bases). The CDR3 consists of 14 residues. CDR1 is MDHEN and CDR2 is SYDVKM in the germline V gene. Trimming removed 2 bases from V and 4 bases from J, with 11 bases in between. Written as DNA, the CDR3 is TGTGCCAGCAGTTTAGTCGACAGCCCCTATGGCTACACCTTC. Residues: CASSLVDSPYGYTF.

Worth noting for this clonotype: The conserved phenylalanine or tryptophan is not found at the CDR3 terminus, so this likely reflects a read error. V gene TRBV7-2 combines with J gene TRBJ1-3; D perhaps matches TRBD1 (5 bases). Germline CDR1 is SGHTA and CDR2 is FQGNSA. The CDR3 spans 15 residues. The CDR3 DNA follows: TGTGCCAACAGCCTTGGGGGGACCGTTGGAAACACCATATATGTT. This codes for CANSLGGTVGNTIYV.